This T cell receptor beta chain was sequenced in a study of T cells in Graves' hyperthyroidism and ophthalmopathy. This CDR3 contains 16 residues. Germline V CDR1 and CDR2: MDHEN, SYDVKM. Trimming removed 3 bases from V and 0 bases from J, with 12 bases in between. General study points: Most thyroid clonotypes that were expanded above 0.001 also turned up in blood.

This clonotype was observed at least ten times. Antigen unknown. Amplified regions were TCR beta CDR3 sequences from RNA transcripts. TCR CDR3 underwent first-round RT-PCR with the HTBI primer set. TCRdb ran MiXCR on the multiplex PCR reads and lists one entry per CDR3 protein. The sample lists 550,000 to 600,000 distinct CDR3 sequences; approximately 14% were seen once. The TCR sequence derives from a woman younger than 35 with Graves' ophthalmopathy. Material for sequencing was blood. The V and J genes are TRBV28 and TRBJ1-3; perhaps TRBD1 as D (6 bases). DNA for the CDR3: TGTGCCAGCAGTTTGTCCGGCAGGGGCTCTGGAAACACCATATATTTT. Its protein product is CASSLSGRGSGNTIYF.